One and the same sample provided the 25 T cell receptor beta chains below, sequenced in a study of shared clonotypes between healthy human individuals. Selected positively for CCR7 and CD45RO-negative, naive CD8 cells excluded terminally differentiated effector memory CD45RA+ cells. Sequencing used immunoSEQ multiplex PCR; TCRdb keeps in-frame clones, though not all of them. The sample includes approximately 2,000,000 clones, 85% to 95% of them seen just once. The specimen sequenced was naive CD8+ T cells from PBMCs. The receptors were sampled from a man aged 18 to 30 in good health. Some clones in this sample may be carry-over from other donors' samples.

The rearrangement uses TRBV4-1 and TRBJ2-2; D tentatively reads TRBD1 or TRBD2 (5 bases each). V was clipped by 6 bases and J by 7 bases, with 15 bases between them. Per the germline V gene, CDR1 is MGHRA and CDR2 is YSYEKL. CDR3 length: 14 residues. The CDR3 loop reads CASSLGPSGGELFF. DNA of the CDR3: TGCGCCAGCAGTCTGGGGCCCAGCGGCGGGGAGCTGTTTTTT.

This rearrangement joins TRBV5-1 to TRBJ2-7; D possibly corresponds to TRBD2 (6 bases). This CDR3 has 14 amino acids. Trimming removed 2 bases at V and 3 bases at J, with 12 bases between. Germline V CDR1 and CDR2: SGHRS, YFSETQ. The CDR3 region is CASSLRGSGYEQYF. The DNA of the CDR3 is TGCGCCAGCAGCTTAAGGGGTAGCGGCTACGAGCAGTACTTC.

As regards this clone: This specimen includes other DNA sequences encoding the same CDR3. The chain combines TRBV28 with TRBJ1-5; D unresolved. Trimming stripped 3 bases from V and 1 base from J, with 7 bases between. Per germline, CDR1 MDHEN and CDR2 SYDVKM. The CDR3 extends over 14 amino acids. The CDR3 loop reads CASSFSGSNQPQHF. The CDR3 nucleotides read TGTGCCAGCAGTTTTTCGGGGAGCAATCAGCCCCAGCATTTT.

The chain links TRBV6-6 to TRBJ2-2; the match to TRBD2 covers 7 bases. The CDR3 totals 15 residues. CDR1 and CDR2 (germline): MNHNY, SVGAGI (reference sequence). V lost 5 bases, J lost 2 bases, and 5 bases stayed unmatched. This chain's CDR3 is CASSRLAGNTGELFF. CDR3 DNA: TGTGCCAGCAGTCGACTAGCTGGTAACACCGGGGAGCTGTTTTTT.

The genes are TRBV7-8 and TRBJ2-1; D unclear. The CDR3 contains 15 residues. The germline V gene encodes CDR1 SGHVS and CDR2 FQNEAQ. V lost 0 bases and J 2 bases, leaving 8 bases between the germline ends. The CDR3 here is CASSLAARAYNEQFF. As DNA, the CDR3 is TGTGCCAGCAGCTTAGCGGCGCGAGCCTACAATGAGCAGTTCTTC.

This CDR3 reads CASSGGQGPDNQPQHF. As DNA, the CDR3 is TGTGCCAGCAGTGGTGGTCAGGGGCCCGACAATCAGCCCCAGCATTTT. The chain has TRBV2 and TRBJ1-5; tentative D call: TRBD1 (6 bases). V lost 4 bases and J lost 3, with 16 bases in between. This CDR3 comprises 16 residues. Germline V lookup: CDR1 SNHLY, CDR2 FYNNEI. Full variable domain (rest looked up from reference TRBV2 and TRBJ1-5): EPEVTQTPSHQVTQMGQEVILRCVPISNHLYFYWYRQILGQKVEFLVSFYNNEISEKSEIFDDQFSVERPDGSNFTLKIRSTKLEDSAMYFCASSGGQGPDNQPQHFGDGTRLSIL.

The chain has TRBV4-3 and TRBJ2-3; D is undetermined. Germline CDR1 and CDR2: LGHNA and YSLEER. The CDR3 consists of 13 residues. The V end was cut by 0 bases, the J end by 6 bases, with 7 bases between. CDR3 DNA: TGCGCCAGCAGCCAAGACTCAGAGGATACGCAGTATTTT. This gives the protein CASSQDSEDTQYF.

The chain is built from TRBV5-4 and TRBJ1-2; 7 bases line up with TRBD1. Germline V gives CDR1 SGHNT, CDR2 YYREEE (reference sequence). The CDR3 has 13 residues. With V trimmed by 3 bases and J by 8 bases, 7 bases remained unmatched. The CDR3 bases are TGTGCCAGCAGCTCAGCGCCGGGACAGGGCTACACCTTC. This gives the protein CASSSAPGQGYTF.

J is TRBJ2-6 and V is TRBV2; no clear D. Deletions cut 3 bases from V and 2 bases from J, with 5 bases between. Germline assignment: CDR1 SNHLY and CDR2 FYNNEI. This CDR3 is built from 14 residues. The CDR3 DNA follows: TGTGCCAGCAGTGACGCAGCTGGGGCCAACGTCCTGACTTTC. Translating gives CASSDAAGANVLTF.

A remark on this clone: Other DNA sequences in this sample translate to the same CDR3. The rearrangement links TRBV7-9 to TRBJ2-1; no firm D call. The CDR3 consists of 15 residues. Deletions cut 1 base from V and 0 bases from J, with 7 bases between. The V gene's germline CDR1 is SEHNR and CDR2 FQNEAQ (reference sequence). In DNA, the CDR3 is TGTGCCAGCAGCTTAGTGGGTAGCTCCTACAATGAGCAGTTCTTC. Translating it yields CASSLVGSSYNEQFF.

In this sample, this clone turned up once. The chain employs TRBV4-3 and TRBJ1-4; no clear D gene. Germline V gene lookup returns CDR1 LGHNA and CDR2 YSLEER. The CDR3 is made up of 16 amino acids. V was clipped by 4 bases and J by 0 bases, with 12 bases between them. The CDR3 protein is CASSRLTAATNEKLFF. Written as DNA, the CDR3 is TGCGCCAGCAGCCGGCTAACAGCTGCAACTAATGAAAAACTGTTTTTT.

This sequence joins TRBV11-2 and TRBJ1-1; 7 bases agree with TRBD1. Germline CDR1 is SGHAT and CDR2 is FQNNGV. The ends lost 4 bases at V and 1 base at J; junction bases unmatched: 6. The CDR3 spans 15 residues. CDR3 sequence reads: CASSSRTGENTEAFF. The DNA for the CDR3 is TGTGCCAGCAGCTCGAGAACAGGGGAGAACACTGAAGCTTTCTTT.

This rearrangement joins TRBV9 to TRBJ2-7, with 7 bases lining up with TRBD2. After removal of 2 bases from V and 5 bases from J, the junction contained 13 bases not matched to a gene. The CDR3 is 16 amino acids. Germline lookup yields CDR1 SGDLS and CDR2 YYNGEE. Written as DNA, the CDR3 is TGTGCCAGCAGCGTGACTACTGGCGGGAGTACCCACGAGCAGTACTTC. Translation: CASSVTTGGSTHEQYF.

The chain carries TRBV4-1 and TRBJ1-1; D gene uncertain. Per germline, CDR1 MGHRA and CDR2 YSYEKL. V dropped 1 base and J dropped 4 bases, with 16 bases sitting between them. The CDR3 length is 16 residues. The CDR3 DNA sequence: TGCGCCAGCAGCCAAGGAGTGATCAGCAGAAGCACTGAAGCTTTCTTT. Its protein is CASSQGVISRSTEAFF.

This CDR3 is CASSLTGTSGSEQFF. CDR3 nucleotide sequence: TGTGCCAGTAGTTTAACCGGGACTAGCGGGTCTGAGCAGTTCTTC. The genes are TRBV19 and TRBJ2-1; 12 nucleotides agree with TRBD2. CDR3 length: 15 residues. J lost 9 bases, V lost 5 bases, and 8 bases had no gene match. Germline V CDR1 and CDR2: LNHDA, SQIVND (reference sequence).

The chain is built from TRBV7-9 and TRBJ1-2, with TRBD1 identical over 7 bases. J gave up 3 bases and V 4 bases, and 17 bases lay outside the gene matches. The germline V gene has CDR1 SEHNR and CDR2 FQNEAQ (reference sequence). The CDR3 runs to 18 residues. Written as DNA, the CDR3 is TGTGCCAGCAGCTCTATATTCCCCCAAATGGGGACAGACTATGGCTACACCTTC. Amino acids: CASSSIFPQMGTDYGYTF.

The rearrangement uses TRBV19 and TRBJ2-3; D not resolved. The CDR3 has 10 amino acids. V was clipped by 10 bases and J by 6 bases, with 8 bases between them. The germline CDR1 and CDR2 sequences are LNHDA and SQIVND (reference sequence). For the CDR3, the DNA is TGTGCCACATACTACGATACGCAGTATTTT. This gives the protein CATYYDTQYF.

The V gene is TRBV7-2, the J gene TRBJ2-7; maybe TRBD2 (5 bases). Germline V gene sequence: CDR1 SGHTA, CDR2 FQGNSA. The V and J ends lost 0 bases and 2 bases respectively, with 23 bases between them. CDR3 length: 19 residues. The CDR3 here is CASSLAPLRARVYPYEQYF. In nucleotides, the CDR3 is TGTGCCAGCAGCTTAGCGCCCCTCCGGGCGCGGGTCTACCCCTACGAGCAGTACTTC.

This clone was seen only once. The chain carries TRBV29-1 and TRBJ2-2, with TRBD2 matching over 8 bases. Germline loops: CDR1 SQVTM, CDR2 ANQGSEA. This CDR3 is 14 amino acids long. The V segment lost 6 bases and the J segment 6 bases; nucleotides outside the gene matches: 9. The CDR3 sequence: CSVVSGSHAGELFF. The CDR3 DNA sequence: TGCAGCGTCGTCAGCGGGAGTCATGCCGGGGAGCTGTTTTTT.

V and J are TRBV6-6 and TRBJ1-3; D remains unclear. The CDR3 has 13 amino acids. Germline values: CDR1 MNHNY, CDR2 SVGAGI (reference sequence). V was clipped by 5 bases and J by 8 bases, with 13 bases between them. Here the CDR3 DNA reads TGTGCCAGCAGTCCTGAAGAGTGGCACACCATATATTTT. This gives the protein CASSPEEWHTIYF.

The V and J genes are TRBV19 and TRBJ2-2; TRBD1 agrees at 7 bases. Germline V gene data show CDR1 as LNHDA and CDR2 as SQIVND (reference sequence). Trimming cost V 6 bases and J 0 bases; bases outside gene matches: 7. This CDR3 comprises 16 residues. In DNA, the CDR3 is TGTGCCAGTAGAAAGACAGGGATAACGAACACCGGGGAGCTGTTTTTT. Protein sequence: CASRKTGITNTGELFF.

CDR3 in DNA: TGTGCCAGCAGCTTAGGATGGGACAGGGGACATGGCTACACCTTC. Amino acid sequence: CASSLGWDRGHGYTF. V is TRBV7-9 and J is TRBJ1-2, with TRBD1 matching 10 bases. This CDR3 region has 15 residues. Germline loops: CDR1 SEHNR, CDR2 FQNEAQ (reference sequence). After removal of 1 base from V and 6 bases from J, the junction contained 5 bases not matched to a gene. Complete variable domain (other parts from reference TRBV7-9 and TRBJ1-2): DTGVSQNPRHKITKRGQNVTFRCDPISEHNRLYWYRQTLGQGPEFLTYFQNEAQLEKSRLLSDRFSAERPKGSFSTLEIQRTEQGDSAMYLCASSLGWDRGHGYTFGSGTRLTVV.

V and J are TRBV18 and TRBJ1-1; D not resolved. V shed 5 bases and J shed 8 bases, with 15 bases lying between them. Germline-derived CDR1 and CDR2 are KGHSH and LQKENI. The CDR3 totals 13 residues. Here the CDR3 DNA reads TGTGCCAGCTCAGACCCTCCAACAGTCGAAGCTTTCTTT. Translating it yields CASSDPPTVEAFF.

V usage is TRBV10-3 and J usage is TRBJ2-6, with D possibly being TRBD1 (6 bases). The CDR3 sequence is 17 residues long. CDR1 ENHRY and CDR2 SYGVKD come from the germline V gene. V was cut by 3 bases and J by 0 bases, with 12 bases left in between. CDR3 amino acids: CAISDWTDYSGANVLTF. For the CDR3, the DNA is TGTGCCATCAGTGATTGGACAGACTACTCTGGGGCCAACGTCCTGACTTTC.

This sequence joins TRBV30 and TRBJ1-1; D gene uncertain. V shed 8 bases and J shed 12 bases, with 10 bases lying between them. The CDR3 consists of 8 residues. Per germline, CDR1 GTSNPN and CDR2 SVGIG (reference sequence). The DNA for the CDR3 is TGTGCCGGGTCGACTTCTTTCTTT. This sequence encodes CAGSTSFF. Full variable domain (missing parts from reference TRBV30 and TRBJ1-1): SQTIHQWPATLVQPVGSPLSLECTVEGTSNPNLYWYRQAAGRGLQLLFYSVGIGQISSEVPQNLSASRPQDRQFILSSKKLLLSDSGFYLCAGSTSFFGQGTRLTVV.